These 16 T cell receptor beta chains were all obtained from the same sample, sequenced in a study of OX40 agonist ivuxolimab in advanced cancers. Libraries were prepared by immunoSEQ multiplex PCR; TCRdb keeps only in-frame clonotypes and omits some of them. The table records 42,000 or so clones, 82% of them present only once. The sequencing here drew on CD4+ or CD8+ T cells sorted from blood, taken in a trial of the OX40 agonist ivuxolimab. The receptor source for this set is an adult with an advanced solid tumor such as melanoma, head and neck, liver or kidney cancer.

The chain has TRBV4-3 and TRBJ1-6, with D unclear. In germline, CDR1 is LGHNA, CDR2 YSLEER. Deletions cut 0 bases from V and 9 bases from J, with 12 bases between. CDR3 length: 15 residues. The CDR3, as DNA: TGCGCCAGCAGCCAAGATTTGGGTTCTGGTTCACCCCTCCACTTT. Its protein is CASSQDLGSGSPLHF.

The CDR3 sequence is CASKTLNTEAFF. CDR3 sequence (DNA): TGTGCCAGCAAAACATTAAACACTGAAGCTTTCTTT. The chain recombines TRBV28 with TRBJ1-1; the D is unclear. This CDR3 is 12 amino acids long. The V end lost 7 bases, the J end lost 2 bases, and 8 bases lay between the germline ends. The germline gives CDR1 MDHEN, CDR2 SYDVKM.

V and J are TRBV9 and TRBJ1-2; D is unclear. The CDR3 consists of 15 residues. Deletions cut 0 bases from V and 3 bases from J, with 12 bases between. Germline lookup yields CDR1 SGDLS and CDR2 YYNGEE. Written as DNA, the CDR3 is TGTGCCAGCAGCGTAGTTGAGAAGGGATACTATGGCTACACCTTC. Amino acid sequence: CASSVVEKGYYGYTF. The full variable domain, its missing parts supplied by reference TRBV9 and TRBJ1-2, is DSGVTQTPKHLITATGQRVTLRCSPRSGDLSVYWYQQSLDQGLQFLIQYYNGEERAKGNILERFSAQQFPDLHSELNLSSLELGDSALYFCASSVVEKGYYGYTFGSGTRLTVV.

The rearrangement joins TRBV6-5 to TRBJ2-3, with D tentatively TRBD2 (6 bases). The CDR3 loop spans 13 amino acids. With 6 bases removed from V and 3 bases from J, the gap between germline ends came to 10 bases. Germline V gives CDR1 MNHEY, CDR2 SVGAGI. The chain's CDR3 is CASRPGGTDTQYF. Here the CDR3 DNA reads TGTGCCAGCAGGCCCGGGGGTACAGATACGCAGTATTTT.

V usage is TRBV5-4 and J usage is TRBJ1-2; TRBD1 matches 8 bases. This CDR3 comprises 14 residues. The V gene's germline CDR1 is SGHNT and CDR2 YYREEE (reference sequence). The J segment lost 12 bases and the V segment lost 2 bases, leaving 12 bases of the junction unmatched. The CDR3 loop is CASSLPNKDRADTF. CDR3 nucleotide sequence: TGTGCCAGCAGCTTACCTAACAAGGACAGGGCGGACACCTTC.

In nucleotides, the CDR3 is TGTGCCAGCAGTTTAAGGCCAGGCAATCAGCCCCAGCATTTT. This codes for CASSLRPGNQPQHF. The V gene is TRBV27, the J gene TRBJ1-5; D is uncertain. This CDR3 spans 14 amino acids. V lost 2 bases to trimming and J lost 2 bases, with 7 bases between them. CDR1 is MNHEY, CDR2 SMNVEV, per germline (reference sequence).

The chain links TRBV20-1 to TRBJ2-7; TRBD2 matches 7 bases. The CDR3 contains 10 residues. J lost 5 bases, V lost 6 bases, and 1 base had no gene match. Germline V gives CDR1 DFQATT, CDR2 SNEGSKA (reference sequence). The CDR3 DNA sequence: TGCAGTGCCGCGGGGGACGAGCAGTACTTC. Translating gives CSAAGDEQYF.

This chain uses TRBV5-6 with TRBJ1-3; 9 bases fit TRBD1. This CDR3 region has 16 residues. Germline V gene data show CDR1 as SGHDT and CDR2 as YYEEEE. The J segment lost 3 bases and the V segment lost 2 bases, leaving 6 bases of the junction unmatched. CDR3 DNA sequence: TGTGCCAGCAGCTTACCGGGACAGGGATTTGGAAACACCATATATTTT. Amino acids: CASSLPGQGFGNTIYF.

J is TRBJ2-7 and V is TRBV6-6; 8 bases map to TRBD1. The germline gives CDR1 MNHNY, CDR2 SVGAGI (reference sequence). The CDR3 has 14 residues. V trimming: 10 bases; J trimming: 2 bases; junction bases outside the gene matches: 10. In DNA, the CDR3 is TGTGCCACCTCGAGCGGACAGGGTACCTACGAGCAGTACTTC. This sequence encodes CATSSGQGTYEQYF.

The rearrangement joins TRBV18 to TRBJ2-1; 9 nucleotides align to TRBD1. Unmatched junction bases numbered 4, after V lost 3 bases and J lost 7 bases. Germline V gene data show CDR1 as KGHSH and CDR2 as LQKENI. This CDR3 spans 14 amino acids. CDR3 in DNA: TGTGCCAGCTCACCCAGGGACAGGGTAAATGAGCAGTTCTTC. Amino acids: CASSPRDRVNEQFF.

The chain has TRBV7-8 and TRBJ2-5; D possibly corresponds to TRBD2 (5 bases). In germline, CDR1 is SGHVS, CDR2 FQNEAQ. The CDR3 loop spans 14 amino acids. V was pared by 0 bases and J by 4 bases, with 9 bases between. As DNA, the CDR3 is TGTGCCAGCAGCTTAGCGTACGGGGTAGAGACCCAGTACTTC. Residues: CASSLAYGVETQYF.

This clone was detected a few times. The CDR3 here is CASSQRTGESGELFF. Written as DNA, the CDR3 is TGTGCCAGCAGCCAGAGGACAGGGGAGTCCGGGGAGCTGTTTTTT. The V gene is TRBV5-4, the J gene TRBJ2-2; the match to TRBD1 covers 9 bases. The CDR3 consists of 15 residues. Germline CDR1 reads SGHNT; CDR2 reads YYREEE (reference sequence). V was clipped by 4 bases and J by 6 bases; unmatched bases: 7. The variable domain in full, with the rest retrieved from reference TRBV5-4 and TRBJ2-2, is ETGVTQSPTHLIKTRGQQVTLRCSSQSGHNTVSWYQQALGQGPQFIFQYYREEENGRGNFPPRFSGLQFPNYSSELNVNALELDDSALYLCASSQRTGESGELFFGEGSRLTVL.

This chain joins TRBV2 and TRBJ2-3, with unresolved D. Trimming cost V 1 base and J 5 bases, with 13 bases left between them. This CDR3 contains 15 residues. Germline lookup yields CDR1 SNHLY and CDR2 FYNNEI. This CDR3 is CASSEGWTLGDTQYF. As DNA, the CDR3 is TGTGCCAGCAGTGAAGGGTGGACCCTAGGAGATACGCAGTATTTT.

The chain combines TRBV5-1 with TRBJ1-3; D remains ambiguous. The CDR3 consists of 14 residues. Trimming stripped 0 bases from V and 0 bases from J, with 4 bases between. CDR1 and CDR2 (germline): SGHRS, YFSETQ. The CDR3 nucleotides read TGCGCCAGCAGCTTGGCGGACTCTGGAAACACCATATATTTT. Translating gives CASSLADSGNTIYF.

The V gene is TRBV2, the J gene TRBJ1-1, with a possible D match to TRBD1 (5 bases). V gave up 6 bases and J gave up 0 bases, with 8 bases separating them. This CDR3 spans 13 amino acids. Germline V gives CDR1 SNHLY, CDR2 FYNNEI. The CDR3 nucleotides are TGTGCCAGCAGGACAGCTATGAACACTGAAGCTTTCTTT. Translating it yields CASRTAMNTEAFF.

This chain links TRBV13 with TRBJ1-1; D perhaps matches TRBD1 (6 bases). From germline, CDR1 is PRHDT and CDR2 FYEKMQ (reference sequence). Trimming took 8 bases from V and 1 from J, leaving 23 bases between them. The CDR3 spans 17 residues. Here the CDR3 reads CASGIAPARTANTEAFF. The CDR3 region has the DNA TGTGCCAGCGGGATTGCCCCGGCCCGGACAGCGAACACTGAAGCTTTCTTT.